A selection of T cell receptor beta chains follows, all from one sample in a study of control samples from healthy donors and cancer patients. The assay was immunoSEQ multiplex PCR, and TCRdb's table has in-frame clones only and misses some. Here the sample spans about 96,000 clones, 85% to 95% being singletons. Sample: blood. Receptors were obtained from a man aged 18 to 29 in good health. Each CDR3 is given with its conserved first and last residue. Each record gives: D gene, V gene, J gene, clone size, CDR3 protein, CDR3 DNA. A D gene is named only where the DNA matches it firmly. Size is stated for part of the rows, as once, few or many counts, or as a class when the clone is expanded.

TRBD1	TRBV7-8	TRBJ2-7	.	CASSLGQGVYEQYF	TGTGCCAGCAGCTTGGGACAGGGGGTCTACGAGCAGTACTTC
TRBD2	TRBV11-2	TRBJ2-5	.	CASSRTSGGAETQYF	TGTGCCAGCAGCAGGACTAGCGGGGGTGCAGAGACCCAGTACTTC
TRBD2	TRBV11-2	TRBJ2-4	.	CASSPSGSGRGDIQYF	TGTGCCAGCAGCCCCAGTGGTAGCGGGAGGGGGGACATTCAGTACTTC
TRBD1	TRBV30	TRBJ2-7	.	CAWDTGGTIYEQYF	TGTGCCTGGGACACAGGGGGAACGATTTACGAGCAGTACTTC
.	TRBV7-7	TRBJ2-3	.	CASSADPPSFPDTQYF	TGTGCTAGCAGCGCTGACCCTCCTTCTTTCCCAGATACGCAGTATTTT
TRBD2	TRBV7-3	TRBJ2-2	.	CASRSGLAGGPSGELFF	TGTGCCAGCAGATCCGGGCTAGCGGGAGGGCCTTCCGGGGAGCTGTTTTTT
TRBD1	TRBV6-5	TRBJ1-2	.	CASTPQGNYGYTF	TGTGCCAGCACCCCACAGGGGAACTATGGCTACACCTTC
.	TRBV7-7	TRBJ1-1	.	CASSADKNTEAFF	TGTGCCAGCAGCGCGGACAAGAACACTGAAGCTTTCTTT
TRBD1	TRBV6-5	TRBJ1-3	.	CASSRQGIGNTIYF	TGTGCCAGCAGCCGACAGGGGATCGGAAACACCATATATTTT
TRBD1	TRBV12-3/TRBV12-4	TRBJ1-1	.	CASSLGQGIEAFF	TGTGCCAGCAGTCTCGGACAGGGGATTGAAGCTTTCTTT
.	TRBV10-3	TRBJ2-1	.	CATTSGTLGEQFF	TGTGCCACGACTTCGGGGACTCTGGGTGAGCAGTTCTTC
TRBD2	TRBV7-8	TRBJ2-2	.	CASSLALAGANTGELFF	TGTGCCAGCAGCTTAGCCCTAGCGGGAGCGAACACCGGGGAGCTGTTTTTT
.	TRBV7-2	TRBJ1-2	.	CASSFDGVYGYTF	TGTGCCAGCAGCTTCGACGGGGTATACGGCTACACCTTC
.	TRBV5-4	TRBJ1-5	.	CASSLAGGNQPQHF	TGTGCCAGCAGCTTGGCAGGGGGCAATCAGCCCCAGCATTTT
TRBD2	TRBV5-6	TRBJ2-3	once	CASSFSGRTDTQYF	TGTGCCAGCAGCTTTAGCGGGAGAACAGATACGCAGTATTTT
.	TRBV12-5	TRBJ1-6	few	CASGSTGPTYNSPLHF	TGTGCTAGTGGTTCCACGGGACCCACATATAATTCACCCCTCCACTTT
.	TRBV9	TRBJ2-1	.	CASSVEGTPGGEQFF	TGTGCCAGCAGCGTAGAAGGGACCCCCGGGGGTGAGCAGTTCTTC
TRBD1	TRBV2	TRBJ1-5	.	CASKGQGVKPQHF	TGTGCCAGCAAGGGACAGGGCGTTAAGCCCCAGCATTTT
.	TRBV20-1	TRBJ1-5	once	CSASDQGTTTNQPQHF	TGCAGTGCTAGTGACCAGGGCACGACTACCAATCAGCCCCAGCATTTT
.	TRBV6-5	TRBJ1-2	.	CASSLGGRNGYTF	TGTGCCAGCAGCCTCGGGGGGCGGAATGGCTACACCTTC
TRBD1	TRBV7-8	TRBJ1-6	.	CASCDAGTAYNSPLHF	TGTGCCAGCTGCGACGCCGGGACAGCGTATAATTCACCCCTCCACTTT
.	TRBV11-1	TRBJ2-1	.	CASSLAGTAYNEQFF	TGTGCCAGCAGCTTAGCCGGGACGGCGTACAATGAGCAGTTCTTC
TRBD1	TRBV4-3	TRBJ1-2	.	CASSQATGVFRGYTF	TGCGCCAGCAGCCAGGCAACAGGGGTATTTCGAGGCTACACCTTC
TRBD2	TRBV29-1	TRBJ2-7	.	CSVEGLADTLSYEQYF	TGCAGCGTTGAAGGACTAGCGGACACACTCTCCTACGAGCAGTACTTC
.	TRBV18	TRBJ2-5	.	CASSPTSLGRGVKETQYF	TGTGCCAGCTCACCTACCTCGTTGGGCAGGGGAGTTAAAGAGACCCAGTACTTC
TRBD1	TRBV19	TRBJ1-1	.	CASSILGQGRTEAFF	TGTGCCAGTAGTATCCTGGGACAGGGGCGGACTGAAGCTTTCTTT
.	TRBV12-3/TRBV12-4	TRBJ2-7	.	CASSFRGAYEQYF	TGTGCCAGCAGTTTCAGGGGGGCCTACGAGCAGTACTTC
TRBD1	TRBV19	TRBJ2-5	.	CASSSRQGGTQYF	TGTGCCAGTAGTTCGCGACAGGGCGGGACCCAGTACTTC
.	TRBV2	TRBJ1-1	.	CASSRTTNRAAFF	TGTGCCAGCAGTCGAACAACCAACCGTGCAGCTTTCTTT